This TCR beta chain was observed in a study of blood T cell repertoires in COVID-19. In its sample, this clone was seen once. CDR1 is SGHAT and CDR2 is FQNNGV in the germline V gene. V dropped 4 bases and J dropped 0 bases, with 10 bases sitting between them. The CDR3 is 14 amino acids. Profiling relied on immunoSEQ multiplex PCR, and the TCRdb table lists in-frame clones only, not all of them. The sample records 200,000 to 250,000 clones, roughly 87% being singletons. The V call is TRBV11-2, the J call TRBJ2-7; maybe TRBD2 (7 bases). The specimen was PBMCs or T cells enriched from blood (not recorded which). This TCR was sampled from a woman aged 25 to 39 with acute COVID-19. The CDR3 DNA sequence: TGTGCCAGCAGCTGGGGGGGGGCCTCCTACGAGCAGTACTTC. Its translation: CASSWGGASYEQYF.